The clone carrying this T cell receptor (beta chain) appeared many times. The sample comes from a study of neurological immune-mediated disorders. Study-level information: Multiple sclerosis patients numbered some 35, of whom about 30 were relapsing-remitting and 3 secondary progressive.

The CDR3 has 19 amino acids. Trimming cost V 1 base and J 1 base, with 22 bases left between them. Germline V CDR1 and CDR2: LGHDT, YNNKEL (reference sequence). Each CDR3 protein gets one entry after TCRdb re-called the 5' RACE reads with MiXCR. The table records 130,000 or so distinct CDR3 sequences, about 3.2% of them present only once. The chain couples TRBV3-1 to TRBJ2-5, with D perhaps TRBD2 (5 bases). Sequenced input: PBMCs. This TCR was sampled from a woman aged 25 to 39 with multiple sclerosis. CDR3 region: CASSQGPVLFSGSQETQYF. The CDR3 DNA is TGTGCCAGCAGCCAAGGCCCCGTTCTATTCTCGGGGTCCCAAGAGACCCAGTACTTC.